The entry below gives a single TCR beta chain sequence along with its context. What it recognizes is unknown. This specimen belongs to a study of Ad26.COV2.S vaccination and SARS-CoV-2 variants. Study information: Participants got Ad26.COV2.S intramuscularly, once or twice 56 days apart. Regarding the study as a whole: For non-spike TCRs, breadth in vaccine recipients resembled that in placebo recipients.

Treatment described: about 20 received Ad26.COV2.S at low or high dose, single or two shots; several received placebo; per-sample allocation not given. Samples came from day 63 after the first vaccine or placebo injection. Germline V gene sequence: CDR1 KGHSH, CDR2 LQKENI. With 0 bases clipped from V and 5 bases from J, the junction kept 4 bases outside the gene matches. The CDR3 sequence is 15 residues long. Sequencing used immunoSEQ multiplex PCR; TCRdb keeps in-frame clones, though not all of them. The sample lists hundreds of thousands of clones; approximately 89% were seen once. Specimen: peripheral blood, collected in a trial of Ad26.COV2.S vaccine versus placebo. The source of this sequence is a person aged 18-65 years who received the Ad26.COV2.S COVID-19 vaccine or a placebo. The chain is built from TRBV18 and TRBJ2-5; TRBD2 matches 9 bases. The CDR3 DNA sequence: TGTGCCAGCTCACCACCGCGGGGGGGCCTGGAGACCCAGTACTTC. Its translation: CASSPPRGGLETQYF.